This T cell receptor (beta chain) emerged from a study of T-cell reconstitution after alpha-beta-depleted transplantation in children. This clonotype turned up a few times. What it binds is not known. Study results and limitations: Among T cells one year after transplant, newly produced cells accounted for most counts and diversity. Several hundred expanded graft clones reportedly supplied alpha-beta T cells about two months after transplant. Some patients' high day-60 TCRbeta diversity was traced to surviving recipient T cells and thymic progenitors.

Preparing the TCRbeta library involved the use of unique molecular identifiers. TCRdb ran MiXCR on the PCR reads and lists one entry per CDR3 protein. The top ten clones hold 12% to 15% of a sample with around 490,000 distinct CDR3 sequences, approximately 10% of them seen once. The input for sequencing was PBMCs, mostly from graft donor cells, taken 180 days after TCRalphabeta/CD19-depleted stem cell transplant. The TCR sequence derives from a female patient between 2 and 10 years old who had a stem cell transplant for aplastic anemia, so the T cells may come from the graft donor.

The DNA for the CDR3 is TGTGCCACCAGTGCCCATGACCCGATCTCCTACAATGAGCAGTTCTTC. It encodes CATSAHDPISYNEQFF. V usage is TRBV24-1 and J usage is TRBJ2-1; D uncertain. CDR1 and CDR2 from the germline V gene are KGHDR and SFDVKD. With 5 bases removed from V and 0 bases from J, the gap between germline ends came to 13 bases. The CDR3 loop spans 16 amino acids.